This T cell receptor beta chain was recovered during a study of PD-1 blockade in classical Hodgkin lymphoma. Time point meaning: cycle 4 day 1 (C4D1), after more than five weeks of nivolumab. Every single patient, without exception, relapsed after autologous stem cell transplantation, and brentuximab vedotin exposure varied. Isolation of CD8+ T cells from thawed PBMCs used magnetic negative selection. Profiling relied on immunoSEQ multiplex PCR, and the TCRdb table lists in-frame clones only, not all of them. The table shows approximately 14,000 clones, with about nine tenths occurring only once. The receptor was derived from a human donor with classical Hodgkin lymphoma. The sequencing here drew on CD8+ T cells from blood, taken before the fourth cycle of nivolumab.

CDR3 residues: CASTGTASEKLFF. CDR3 DNA sequence: TGTGCCTCTACCGGGACAGCCTCTGAAAAACTGTTTTTT. The chain links TRBV19 to TRBJ1-4; 7 nucleotides align to TRBD1. Germline-derived CDR1 and CDR2 are LNHDA and SQIVND (reference sequence). V lost 11 bases, J lost 7 bases, and 10 bases stayed unmatched. The length of the CDR3 is 13 residues.